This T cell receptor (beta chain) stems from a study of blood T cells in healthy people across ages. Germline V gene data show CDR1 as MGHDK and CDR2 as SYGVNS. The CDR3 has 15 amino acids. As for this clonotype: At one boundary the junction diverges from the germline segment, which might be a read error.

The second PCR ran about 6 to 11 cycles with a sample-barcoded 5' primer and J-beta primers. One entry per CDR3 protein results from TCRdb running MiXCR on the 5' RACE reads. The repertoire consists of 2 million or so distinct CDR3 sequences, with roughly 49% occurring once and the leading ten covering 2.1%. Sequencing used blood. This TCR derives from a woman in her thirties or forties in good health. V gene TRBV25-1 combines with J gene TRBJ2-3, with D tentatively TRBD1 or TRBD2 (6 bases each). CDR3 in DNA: TGTGCCAACAGTTGGGGGGCCCCTAGCACAGATACGCAGTATTTT. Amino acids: CANSWGAPSTDTQYF.